This is a list of T cell receptor beta chains from one sample in a study of T cell repertoires in cytomegalovirus infection. Via MiXCR, TCRdb re-called the reads, giving one row per CDR3 protein. Of approximately 500,000 distinct CDR3 sequences in the sample, 15% to 20% were seen once. The sample taken for sequencing was CD8+ T cells from PBMCs. The receptors shown here come from a human donor in good health (CMV status not recorded). Some clones in this sample may be carry-over from other donors' samples. Both conserved end residues are part of each CDR3. The D gene is left open where the match is weak. The size of a clone is reported for some rows only, either as once, few or many, or as a class for expanded clones.

j_call d_call v_call clone_size cdr3_nt cdr3_aa
TRBJ2-2 NA TRBV7-9 many TGTGCCAGCAGCTTCGGGGAGCTGTTTTTT CASSFGELFF
TRBJ1-6 NA TRBV6-2/TRBV6-3 NA TGTGCCGGAAGACAGAGCTCCTATAATTCACCCCTCCACTTT CAGRQSSYNSPLHF
TRBJ1-2 NA TRBV7-9 many TGTGCCAGCAGCGGAGACAGTTTCTCTAACTATGGCTACACCTTC CASSGDSFSNYGYTF
TRBJ2-7 NA TRBV27 many TGTGCCAGCAGTCCCGGACAGAGTATGGAGCAGTACTTC CASSPGQSMEQYF
TRBJ2-7 NA TRBV7-9 many TGTGCCAGCAGCCTTACCGGGCCGCCCTACGAGCAGTACTTC CASSLTGPPYEQYF
TRBJ2-2 TRBD1 TRBV28 many TGTGCCAGCAGGGGACAGCAGAACACCGGGGAGCTGTTTTTT CASRGQQNTGELFF
TRBJ2-7 TRBD2 TRBV7-2 many TGTGCCAGCAGCTTCGGGACTAGCGGAATCTACGAGCAGTACTTC CASSFGTSGIYEQYF
TRBJ2-1 NA TRBV12-3/TRBV12-4 many TGTGCCAGCAGCCCAGTGGGGGCCCAGGGGCAGTTCTTC CASSPVGAQGQFF
TRBJ1-5 NA TRBV20-1 few TGCAGTGCTAGAGATAGGTCAGCGCAGAGCAATCAGCCCCAGCATTTT CSARDRSAQSNQPQHF
TRBJ2-3 TRBD1 TRBV9 few TGTGCCAGCAGCGGGGACAGGGGCGCCACAGATACGCAGTATTTT CASSGDRGATDTQYF
TRBJ2-1 NA TRBV18 few TGTGCCAGCTCACCAACGAACTCTCCGTCCTACAATGAGCAGTTCTTC CASSPTNSPSYNEQFF
TRBJ2-1 TRBD2 TRBV12-3/TRBV12-4 NA TGTGCCAGCAGTCTAGCGGGGGGAAGCTCCTACAGTGAGCAGTTCTTC CASSLAGGSSYSEQFF
TRBJ1-2 TRBD1 TRBV7-9 many TGTGCCAGCAGCTCCTCGGACAGGGATGGTCTCAATGGCTACACCTTC CASSSSDRDGLNGYTF
TRBJ1-1 TRBD1 TRBV7-9 many TGTGCCAGCAGCACGGGACAGGGTGAAGCTTTCTTT CASSTGQGEAFF
TRBJ2-7 NA TRBV29-1 few TGCAGCGTTGAAGCGAGTTTTCGGGGGATCTACGAGCAGTACTTC CSVEASFRGIYEQYF
TRBJ1-5 TRBD1 TRBV4-1 NA TGCGCCAGCAGCCAAGCGGCTTTGGACAGGGGTCAGCCCCAGCATTTT CASSQAALDRGQPQHF
TRBJ2-7 TRBD2 TRBV6-5 few TGTGCCAGCAGTTACTCTGGCCTAGCGGGAGGGCACGAGCAGTACTTC CASSYSGLAGGHEQYF
TRBJ1-5 NA TRBV15 NA TGTGCCACCAGCAGAGATACCAGGTTGGGTCAGCCCCAGCATTTT CATSRDTRLGQPQHF
TRBJ1-2 NA TRBV9 NA TGTGCCAGCAGCGCTCACTCATCTCAGGGGATTGACTATGGCTACACCTTC CASSAHSSQGIDYGYTF
TRBJ1-2 NA TRBV29-1 NA TGCAGCGGTATCGATGAGGGAGGTTATGGCTACACCTTC CSGIDEGGYGYTF
TRBJ2-3 NA TRBV19 many TGTGCCAGCAGCATCACCAGCGGGACAGATACGCAGTATTTT CASSITSGTDTQYF
TRBJ1-5 TRBD1 TRBV15 many TGTGCCACCAGCAGAAGGACAGGGGGCAATCAGCCCCAGCATTTT CATSRRTGGNQPQHF
TRBJ2-7 NA TRBV9 NA TGTGCCAGCAGCCCCCCTTCAGGGCAGGGAAGGTACGAGAAGTACTTC CASSPPSGQGRYEKYF
TRBJ2-2 NA TRBV7-8 many TGTGCCAGCAGCTTAGAGGCTTTTGGCACCGGGGAGCTGTTTTTT CASSLEAFGTGELFF
TRBJ2-5 TRBD2 TRBV25-1 many TGTGCCAGCAGTGAATCCCGACTAGCGGGAGCTGAGACCCAGTACTTC CASSESRLAGAETQYF
TRBJ2-5 NA TRBV4-1 many TGCGCCAGCAGCCCTGGTGGGGGAAAGACCCAGTACTTC CASSPGGGKTQYF
TRBJ2-1 TRBD2 TRBV5-4 NA TGTGCCAGCAGCTTGAAGCGGGAGAGTCGGGATGAGCAGTTCTTC CASSLKRESRDEQFF
TRBJ2-1 TRBD2 TRBV27 few TGTGCCAGCAGTTTGGGGACTAGGATTCTCTACAATGAGCAGTTCTTC CASSLGTRILYNEQFF
TRBJ1-2 TRBD1 TRBV12-3/TRBV12-4 NA TGTGCCAGCAGGGGGGACAGGGGAAATGGCTACACCTTC CASRGDRGNGYTF
TRBJ2-3 TRBD1 TRBV7-6 many TGTGCCAGCAGCCTTCGGACAGGGGCCCTCACAGATACGCAGTATTTT CASSLRTGALTDTQYF
TRBJ1-2 TRBD1 TRBV27 many TGTGCCAGCAGTCGGACAGGGGGCTGGGAGGGCTACACCTTC CASSRTGGWEGYTF
TRBJ1-6 NA TRBV7-9 many TGTGCCAGCAGCGCAGACACGGGGCCCTATAATTCACCCCTCCACTTT CASSADTGPYNSPLHF